These 3 T cell receptor beta chains came from one sample sequenced in a study of T cells in localized non-small cell lung cancer. Clones were sequenced by immunoSEQ multiplex PCR, and TCRdb holds only the in-frame ones, with some missing. In the table there are around 78,000 clones, approximately 80% of which are singletons. The sample consisted of peripheral blood, taken before any cancer treatment. All receptors derive from a female donor over 55 with stage I lung adenocarcinoma.

The chain employs TRBV7-9 and TRBJ2-3, with 8 bases matching TRBD2. The CDR3 runs 14 residues. Germline-derived CDR1 and CDR2 are SEHNR and FQNEAQ (reference sequence). Unmatched junction bases numbered 4, after V lost 5 bases and J lost 3 bases. The CDR3 DNA reads as TGTGCCAGCAGCCCGGGGGGGCTTACAGATACGCAGTATTTT. It translates to CASSPGGLTDTQYF.

The chain couples TRBV28 to TRBJ1-5; 8 positions match TRBD1. From germline, CDR1 is MDHEN and CDR2 SYDVKM. The ends lost 4 bases at V and 1 base at J; junction bases unmatched: 9. This CDR3 spans 17 amino acids. This chain's CDR3 is CASSSTDRGGSNQPQHF. Written as DNA, the CDR3 is TGTGCCAGCAGTTCCACCGACAGGGGCGGGAGCAATCAGCCCCAGCATTTT.

The chain links TRBV6-5 to TRBJ1-4, with 7 bases lining up with TRBD1. The germline V gene encodes CDR1 MNHEY and CDR2 SVGAGI. This CDR3 comprises 14 residues. V dropped 5 bases and J dropped 3; count of bases not matched to a gene: 3. The CDR3 sequence is CASSTGVSNEKLFF. The CDR3 DNA reads as TGTGCCAGCAGTACAGGGGTATCTAATGAAAAACTGTTTTTT.